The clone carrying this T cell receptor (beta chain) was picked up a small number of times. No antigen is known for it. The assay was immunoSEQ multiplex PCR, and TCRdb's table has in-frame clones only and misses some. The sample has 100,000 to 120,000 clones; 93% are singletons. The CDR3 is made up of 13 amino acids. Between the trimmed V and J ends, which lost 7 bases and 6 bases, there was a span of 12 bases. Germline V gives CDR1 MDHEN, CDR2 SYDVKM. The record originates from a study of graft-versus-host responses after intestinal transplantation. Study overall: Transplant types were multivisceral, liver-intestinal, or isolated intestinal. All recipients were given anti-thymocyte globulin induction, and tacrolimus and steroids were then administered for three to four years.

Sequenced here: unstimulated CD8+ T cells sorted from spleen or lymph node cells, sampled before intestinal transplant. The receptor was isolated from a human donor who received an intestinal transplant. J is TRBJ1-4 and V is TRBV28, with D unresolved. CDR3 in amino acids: CASTDSYYEKLFF. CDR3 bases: TGTGCCAGCACTGATAGTTATTATGAAAAACTGTTTTTT.